This T cell receptor beta chain was recorded in a study of cytomegalovirus exposure and HLA in healthy donors (dated by TCRdb to 2015 to 2018). Background for the entire study: An earlier analysis of approximately 600 of the donors reported 250 to 300 Gb of sequence data and 120 million or so unique TCR beta sequences from about 179 million T cells. Approximately 300 gigabases of sequencing data and around 80 million unique TCR sequences made up an early release that covered several hundred HLA-typed donors. The genetic ancestry cluster associated with self-reported Caucasian donors included roughly four fifths of the roughly 400 genotyped donors. The aim of the study was to test whether cataloging public T cell receptors could identify signatures of past pathogen exposure. The T cell repertoires of some 700 subjects were profiled by immunosequencing and related to cytomegalovirus serostatus. Besides the first cohort of around 700 subjects, a separate validation cohort made up of 90 to 150 different subjects was used. The study combined high-throughput TCR immunosequencing, statistical association of individual TCRs with disease status, and machine learning to predict cytomegalovirus infection status. In a later analysis, previously published TCR beta repertoires from several hundred donors were re-analyzed and high-resolution HLA genotyping was added so that TCR occurrence patterns could be studied. The later analysis used no new phenotypic data to find candidate immune exposures, relying instead on TCR beta sequences and their occurrence across donors. To decide whether each TCR beta V gene segment behaved as functional or pseudogenic, an earlier analysis of several hundred of the donors relied on high-throughput TCR beta sequencing. Alongside the repertoire data, information on donor age, sex, ethnicity and CMV serostatus was compiled. A later genetic analysis took genome-wide SNP genotypes for about three fifths of the roughly 670 donors and used that subset as a discovery cohort. All discovery cohort repertoires had been generated on a single sequencing platform. HLA typing included class I and class II loci at four-digit resolution. The number of donors typed differed by locus, with 629-630 for A, B, C, DRB1 and DQB1, 522 for DQA1, nearly 610 for DPA1, and some 440 for DPB1. A few DR-DQ haplotypes were treated as single units for association and clustering because of strong linkage in the cohort. On average, roughly 250,000 unique TCR beta nucleotide sequences were sequenced per donor among about 400 genotyped donors of the cohort, with approximately 18% of those sequences being non-productive. Broader findings and caveats from the paper: Compared with the approximately 600-donor mean, donors in an Asian-associated ancestry cluster had fewer N-insertions in productive TCRs, according to a later genetic analysis. A later analysis associated about 17,000 TCR beta sequences with specific HLA alleles at a false discovery rate of 0.05. According to a later analysis, TCR association rates differed among HLA loci, with DRB1 alleles showing the most associated TCRs and HLA-C alleles showing the fewest. Because counts were too low, more than 15 rarely observed V segments, including chromosome 9 orphons, were left out of the earlier analysis of some 600 of the donors. HLA typing was unavailable for some donors at each locus, so association tests used only the typed subset. Across donors, most TCR sequences were observed very rarely, whereas some public TCRs were present in many individuals. A further reported finding was that TCR beta sequences accurately predicted the HLA-A and HLA-B alleles for most subjects in the first cohort. An earlier analysis of approximately 530 of the donors showed that most TCR beta V segments appeared in productive rearrangements either about 87% or about 30% of the time, which broadly matched IMGT annotations. Some IMGT-functional V segments, including TRBV6-2 and TRBV6-3, could not be distinguished by the 87-base-pair reads and were therefore excluded. In a later analysis, most CMV-associated TCR beta chains were found to appear HLA-restricted, with HLA associations seemingly driven largely by CMV exposure. A cluster of highly shared sequence variants was judged likely to be a technical artifact of the sequencing pipeline. Roughly uniform sequencing depth across donors was assumed in presence/absence analyses, although this assumption may not hold. Correlated functional status among segregating V segments might be attributable to linkage disequilibrium, but an unknown experimental factor could not be ruled out. Several of the top co-occurrence clusters appeared to be linked to parvovirus B19, influenza, CMV and Epstein-Barr virus, according to a later analysis. The cohort was sequenced for TCR beta chains only, and without alpha or paired-chain data the features that could be detected were limited. V-gene and J-gene trimming of TCR beta chains was associated with a missense DCLRE1C variant in a later genetic analysis, and the association was replicated in an independent cohort. Strong co-occurrence of HLA alleles, especially DR and DQ, made assigning TCR associations to individual alleles difficult. The only immune exposure information available for the cohort was CMV serostatus. In vitro tests confirmed that a few of the cytomegalovirus-associated TCR beta chains recognize cytomegalovirus antigens. In a later analysis, HLA-associated TCR beta chains were found to be more clonally expanded and to have lower generation probabilities than equally common non-associated chains. The study gave a list of over 150 TCR beta chains associated with cytomegalovirus. The authors suggested that the approach could potentially be generalized to other disease states and immunological phenotypes. Cytomegalovirus status was reported to be diagnosed by the classifier with high specificity and sensitivity in both the original and validation cohorts.

The cohort consisted of some 730 healthy bone marrow donors. Cohort members were all nominally healthy when sampled, although unrecorded immune exposures were likely present. The donor was CMV seropositive and belonged to the group of 250 to 300 seropositive cohort members. A peripheral blood sample was collected from each donor, and TCR beta sequencing was performed on peripheral blood mononuclear cells. Genomic DNA extraction from the blood cell samples was performed with the Qiagen DNeasy Blood Extraction Kit. The library came from the immunoSEQ multiplex PCR assay. For the multiplex PCR, a mixture combining 60 forward primers for TCR Vbeta segments and 13 reverse primers for TCR Jbeta segments was used. A multiplex PCR assay on genomic DNA amplified the CDR3 region of rearranged TCR beta genes. Amplified TCR beta libraries were sequenced as 87-base-pair reads on the Illumina HiSeq System. For the original study's pipeline: A later analysis tallied around 87 million unique TCR beta chains across the 700 or so repertoires, and approximately 12 million of those chains were shared by two or more donors. Raw reads were error-corrected and collapsed into unique sequences by a nearest-neighbor algorithm in which closely related sequences were merged to remove PCR and sequencing errors. To assign V, D and J gene segments, CDR3 sequences were aligned to IMGT reference sequences. Each retained sequence needed at least a six-nucleotide match to both a V gene segment and a J gene segment. Rearrangements were called productive when the CDR3 lacked stop codons and stayed in frame with V and J; all others were non-productive. CDR3 was defined according to IMGT convention as the region running from the second conserved V-encoded cysteine to the conserved J-encoded phenylalanine. The earlier analysis of about 590 of the donors excluded sequences that lacked an unambiguous match to a single V gene segment. An earlier analysis of approximately 590 of the donors classified V segments as functional when productive rearrangements were above 56.7% and as segregating when the standard deviation between donors was above 5%. A statistical classification framework was developed to diagnose cytomegalovirus status using the catalog of TCR beta chain sequences. In a later analysis, TCR nucleotide sequences were compared against IMGT/GENE-DB human TR gene sequences so that V and J genes could be assigned. In a later analysis, CDR3 sequences and most-parsimonious VDJ recombination scenarios were assigned using the TCRdist pipeline. In a later analysis, each TCR beta chain was defined by its CDR3 amino acid sequence together with its V-gene family, and reads lacking a unique V-gene family were excluded. As a way to deal with suspected cross-contamination and a sequencing artifact, a later analysis dropped hundreds of nucleotide sequences that were highly shared and had low generation probability. In a later analysis, a clonal expansion index for each public chain was calculated from normalized within-repertoire ranks of inferred template counts. In a later analysis, generation probabilities were computed using a VDJ recombination model fitted to out-of-frame rearrangements, and the results were checked against IGoR. A later analysis scored TCR-TCR, TCR-HLA and TCR-CMV co-occurrence with hypergeometric tests, applying a repertoire-size bias correction to TCR pairs. In a later analysis, false discovery rates were estimated by permuting HLA or CMV assignments 20 times. In a later analysis, co-occurring TCRs were grouped using DBSCAN, and TCRdist sequence similarity was added for clustering within HLA-allele-positive subsets. Repertoires with fewer than 30,000 or more than 120,000 public chains, plus five repertoires with anomalous nucleotide sharing, were excluded from co-occurrence clustering. This is the immuneACCESS table as TCRdb keeps it, with only in-frame sequences that have V and J called. A part of the clones is gone; compared with another copy, unresolved V genes explain less than half, and the rest is unexplained. V and J calls and clone size are given by that table; D and trimming were obtained from the DNA. The sample table lists about 150,000 clones, about 80% of them with a count of one. The ten largest clones take up about 1.5% of the sample.

Of note for this clone: Its target antigen remains unknown. Within one base of it there is no much larger clone, and no base qualities were kept.

Taken from the germline V gene (reference sequence), the CDR1 and CDR2 loops are LNHNV and YYDKDF. V has 5 bases trimmed and J has 3 bases trimmed; junction bases matching no gene number 7. The CDR3, from cysteine to phenylalanine, totals 16 residues. Kept here is only the CDR3 DNA, which spans 48 bases and is read in frame from base 1. The V gene is TRBV15 and the J gene is TRBJ2-3, with 11 junctional bases fitting TRBD2. The TCR sequence derives from a woman in her thirties in good health and CMV-seropositive. Specimen: PBMCs. The DNA sequence reads TGTGCCACCAGCGTCCTTATAGCGGGAGGGACAGATACGCAGTATTTT. Translation gives CATSVLIAGGTDTQYF. Here the CDR3 is joined to the reference TRBV15 and TRBJ2-3 genes, and the full variable domain is: DAMVIQNPRYQVTQFGKPVTLSCSQTLNHNVMYWYQQKSSQAPKLLFHYYDKDFNNEADTPDNFQSRRPNTSFCFLDIRSPGLGDTAMYLCATSVLIAGGTDTQYFGPGTRLTVL.